These T cell receptor beta chains were read from a single sample in a study of blood T cell repertoires in COVID-19. Measured with immunoSEQ multiplex PCR; TCRdb has only the in-frame clones, and not every one. The sample includes some 300,000 clones, about 87% of them seen just once. Sequencing used peripheral blood. These receptors were taken from a woman in her fifties or sixties with COVID-19, enrolled during active disease. Each CDR3 is given with its conserved first and last residue. A row's size may be missing; if present it is once, few, many or a size class.

TRBV19,TRBJ1-1,.,CASSKTDLNTEAFF
TRBV2,TRBJ2-7,many,CASRDSSYEQYF
TRBV19,TRBJ1-2,.,CASSITTGGINYGYTF
TRBV27,TRBJ1-1,.,CASSFAGGGAFF
TRBV7-3,TRBJ1-1,.,CASSVQGANTEAFF
TRBV6-4,TRBJ2-1,.,CASSADGKSYNEQFF
TRBV6-2/TRBV6-3,TRBJ1-5,.,CASSPHSESNQPQHF
TRBV27,TRBJ2-3,.,CASSLSRGTDTQYF
TRBV18,TRBJ2-2,.,CASSPFSGNTGELFF
TRBV3-1/TRBV3-2,TRBJ1-5,.,CASSPGTANQPQHF
TRBV6-2/TRBV6-3,TRBJ2-7,.,CASSQLAPNSYEQYF
TRBV19,TRBJ2-7,.,CASSTTSGSYEQYF
TRBV9,TRBJ1-1,.,CASSADRSNTEAFF
TRBV7-9,TRBJ2-7,.,CASSLALGTSGVQYF
TRBV4-1,TRBJ1-2,.,CASSQNPQGAFGYTF
TRBV6-6,TRBJ1-2,.,CASSQGLGYGYTF
TRBV6-1,TRBJ2-4,.,CASSDLAGGAKNIQYF
TRBV7-2,TRBJ2-2,.,CASSLQLAGVTGELFF
TRBV5-4,TRBJ2-2,.,CASSLDWSGTGELFF
TRBV9,TRBJ2-2,.,CASSTRLTGGVGELFF
TRBV4-2,TRBJ1-4,.,CASSQGGGAEKLFF
TRBV30,TRBJ1-5,.,CAWSAGGNQPQHF
TRBV11-3,TRBJ1-1,.,CASSLDRQGTEAFF
TRBV7-9,TRBJ1-2,.,CASSLGGDYGYTF
TRBV5-1,TRBJ2-2,.,CASSLGPLSGREELFF
TRBV12-3/TRBV12-4,TRBJ2-7,once,CASSPWDSEQYF
TRBV9,TRBJ2-1,.,CASSTGQVGSDEQFF
TRBV11-2,TRBJ2-1,.,CASSSQTTAVSSYNEQFF
TRBV29-1,TRBJ1-2,.,CSVATSVTGGVDGYTF
TRBV10-1,TRBJ1-1,.,CASSESNRGNTEAFF
TRBV29-1,TRBJ2-5,.,CSADTSWDSGRYF
TRBV24-1,TRBJ2-7,.,CATSDSGTNARRLYEQYF
TRBV25-1,TRBJ1-4,.,CASSATGSEMREKLFF
TRBV24-1,TRBJ1-4,.,CATSDLVLRAGKLFF
TRBV27,TRBJ1-1,once,CASSLSLAHMNTEAFF
TRBV7-2,TRBJ2-2,.,CASSLGPRRAGELFF
TRBV10-2,TRBJ1-1,.,CASSEPGGDRTGNTEAFF
TRBV7-2,TRBJ2-1,.,CASSSTGLAGGRNNEQFF
TRBV7-3,TRBJ1-3,.,CASSRDRGNTIYF
TRBV5-1,TRBJ2-1,.,CASSLGLAGNEQFF
TRBV2,TRBJ1-1,.,CASSVAGNTEAFF
TRBV5-4,TRBJ1-2,.,CASSFWGPYGYTF